Reported below is one T cell receptor (beta chain). Other DNA sequences in the same sample also yield this CDR3. The data are from a study of blood T cell repertoires in COVID-19. Background on the study: T cells, B-cell-depleted T cells, or PBMCs supplied cDNA or gDNA.

The CDR3 is made up of 13 amino acids. V lost 0 bases, J lost 2 bases, and 6 bases lay in between. Germline V lookup: CDR1 SGHRS, CDR2 YFSETQ. Cohorts were determined from participant-reported clinical history. Sequencing used immunoSEQ multiplex PCR; TCRdb keeps in-frame clones, though not all of them. The sample carries 450,000 to 600,000 clones, around 87% recorded once. This receptor was obtained from a woman under 30 who had recovered from COVID-19. The gene calls are TRBV5-1 and TRBJ2-7; D is unresolved. The sample was PBMCs or T cells enriched from blood (not recorded which). In DNA form, the CDR3 reads TGCGCCAGCAGCTTGGCAGGAACCTACGAGCAGTACTTC. Residues: CASSLAGTYEQYF.